The clone carrying this T cell receptor (beta chain) was observed at least ten times. The antigen remains unidentified. Preparation of the TCRbeta library involved a method that used unique molecular identifiers. MiXCR, applied by TCRdb to the PCR reads, yields one record per CDR3 protein. The sample yields hundreds of thousands of distinct CDR3 sequences, around 15% seen once. The sample comes from a study of T-cell reconstitution after alpha-beta-depleted transplantation in children. The study, taken as a whole, reports: Fresh T-cell production supplied most of the T-cell counts and diversity seen one year after transplant. It was reported that alpha-beta T cells came from several hundred expanded graft clones (about two months after transplant).

The receptor was derived from a male patient between 2 and 15 years old who had a stem cell transplant for acute lymphoblastic leukemia, so the T cells may come from the graft donor. The specimen comprised PBMCs, mostly from graft donor cells, sampled 360 days after TCRalphabeta/CD19-depleted stem cell transplant.

CDR3 amino acids: CASSRGGGTDTQYF. In DNA form, the CDR3 reads TGTGCCAGCAGCCGAGGCGGGGGCACAGATACGCAGTATTTT. The chain joins TRBV5-6 to TRBJ2-3; TRBD2 is a possible D gene (6 bases). Trimming shortened V by 4 bases and J by 1 base, and 10 bases separated the two germline ends. The CDR3 consists of 14 residues. Germline-derived CDR1 and CDR2 are SGHDT and YYEEEE.